The next 9 T cell receptor beta chains were all read from a single sample in a study of OX40 agonist ivuxolimab in advanced cancers. The assay was immunoSEQ multiplex PCR, and TCRdb's table has in-frame clones only and misses some. Of under 110,000 clones in the sample, just over 90% were seen once. The material sequenced was CD4+ or CD8+ T cells sorted from blood, taken in a trial of the OX40 agonist ivuxolimab. These receptors all come from an adult with an advanced solid tumor such as melanoma, head and neck, liver or kidney cancer.

As DNA, the CDR3 is TGTGCCAGCAGACCCAGGGAGAGAGATACGCAGTATTTT. Translated: CASRPRERDTQYF. The genes are TRBV5-6 and TRBJ2-3; TRBD1 or TRBD2 may be the D gene (5 bases each). Trimming stripped 5 bases from V and 5 bases from J, with 12 bases between. The V gene's germline CDR1 is SGHDT and CDR2 YYEEEE. CDR3 length equals 13 residues.

This chain links TRBV30 with TRBJ2-2, with D perhaps TRBD1 (6 bases). The germline V and J ends were trimmed by 5 bases and 0 bases, with 10 bases remaining between them. The CDR3 is made up of 14 amino acids. The V gene's germline CDR1 is GTSNPN and CDR2 SVGIG (reference sequence). The CDR3 DNA follows: TGTGCCTGGTTAGGACAGCCGAACACCGGGGAGCTGTTTTTT. Translation gives CAWLGQPNTGELFF.

This clone was counted a single time. The rearrangement links TRBV4-3 to TRBJ1-5; no clear D. V dropped 0 bases and J dropped 0 bases, with 6 bases sitting between them. CDR3 length equals 15 residues. The germline CDR1 and CDR2 sequences are LGHNA and YSLEER. CDR3 nucleotides: TGCGCCAGCAGCCAAGACGTAGATAGCAATCAGCCCCAGCATTTT. Translation gives CASSQDVDSNQPQHF.

In DNA form, the CDR3 reads TGTGCCAGCAGCCCAGGAGGGGACACTGAAGCTTTCTTT. Its protein product is CASSPGGDTEAFF. The genes are TRBV7-5 and TRBJ1-1. TRBV7-5 is termed a pseudogene. The CDR3 is 13 amino acids.

The chain carries TRBV10-3 and TRBJ2-2; 13 bases are shared with TRBD2. The CDR3 extends over 20 amino acids. With V trimmed by 6 bases and J by 2 bases, 15 bases remained unmatched. Germline assignment: CDR1 ENHRY and CDR2 SYGVKD. In DNA, the CDR3 is TGTGCCATCAGAACCACAAACCCCGGGACTAGCGGGGTAAACACCGGGGAGCTGTTTTTT. This encodes CAIRTTNPGTSGVNTGELFF.

The V and J genes are TRBV19 and TRBJ1-2; no clear D. Per germline, CDR1 LNHDA and CDR2 SQIVND (reference sequence). The CDR3 covers 13 residues. V was clipped by 3 bases and J by 8 bases, with 13 bases between them. CDR3 DNA: TGTGCCAGTAGTATCGACCCCCTTACGGGCTACACCTTC. Protein sequence: CASSIDPLTGYTF.

The chain carries TRBV1 and TRBJ2-7; TRBD1 is the table's D call, not checked against the DNA. TRBV1 is a known pseudogene. The CDR3 loop spans 14 amino acids. CDR3 DNA sequence: TGCACCAGCACCTCGACAGGGCCTCTCGTCGAGCAGTACTTC. Residues: CTSTSTGPLVEQYF.

The J gene is TRBJ1-4, the V gene TRBV4-2, with a tentative D call TRBD1 (5 bases). V was clipped by 0 bases and J by 3 bases, with 11 bases between them. This CDR3 has 16 residues. The V gene's germline CDR1 is LGHNA and CDR2 YNFKEQ. This CDR3 reads CASSQERLGANEKLFF. Written as DNA, the CDR3 is TGTGCCAGCAGCCAAGAAAGGTTGGGGGCTAATGAAAAACTGTTTTTT.

CDR3 region: CASSDSGLAEETQYF. In nucleotides, the CDR3 is TGTGCCAGCAGTGACTCGGGCCTAGCGGAAGAGACCCAGTACTTC. This chain links TRBV6-4 with TRBJ2-5; 7 bases line up with TRBD2. Germline V gene lookup returns CDR1 MRHNA and CDR2 SNTAGT. V gave up 0 bases and J gave up 3 bases; unmatched junction bases: 4. CDR3 length: 15 amino acids.